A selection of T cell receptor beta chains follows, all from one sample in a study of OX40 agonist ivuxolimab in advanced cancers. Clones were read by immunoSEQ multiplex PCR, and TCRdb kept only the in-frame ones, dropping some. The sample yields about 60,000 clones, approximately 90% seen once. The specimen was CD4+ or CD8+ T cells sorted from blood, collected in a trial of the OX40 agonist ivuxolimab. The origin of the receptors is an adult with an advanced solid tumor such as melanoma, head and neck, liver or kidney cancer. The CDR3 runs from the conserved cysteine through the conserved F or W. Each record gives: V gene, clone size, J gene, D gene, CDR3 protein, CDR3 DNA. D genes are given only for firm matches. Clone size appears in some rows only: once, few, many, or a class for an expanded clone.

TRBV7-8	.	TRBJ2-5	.	CASSLDAGRETQYF	TGTGCCAGCAGCTTGGACGCTGGGAGGGAGACCCAGTACTTC
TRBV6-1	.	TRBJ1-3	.	CASSETGLSGNTIYF	TGTGCCAGCAGTGAAACAGGACTATCTGGAAACACCATATATTTT
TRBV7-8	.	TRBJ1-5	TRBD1	CASSLGGTANQPQHF	TGTGCCAGCAGCTTAGGGGGGACAGCCAATCAGCCCCAGCATTTT
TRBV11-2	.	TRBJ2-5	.	CASSFKETQYF	TGTGCCAGCAGCTTTAAGGAGACCCAGTACTTC
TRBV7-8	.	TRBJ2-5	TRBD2	CASSLRGSGGLQETQYF	TGTGCCAGCAGCCTACGCGGTAGCGGGGGTCTCCAAGAGACCCAGTACTTC
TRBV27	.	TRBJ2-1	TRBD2	CASRTGLAEFF	TGTGCCAGCAGGACGGGACTAGCAGAGTTCTTC
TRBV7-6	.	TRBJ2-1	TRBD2	CASSRTSGRAPWNNEQFF	TGTGCCAGCAGCCGGACTAGCGGGAGGGCCCCGTGGAACAATGAGCAGTTCTTC
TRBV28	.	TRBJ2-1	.	CASSSPLDEQFF	TGTGCCAGCAGTTCCCCTTTGGACGAGCAGTTCTTC
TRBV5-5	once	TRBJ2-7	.	CASSSEGDSYEQYF	TGTGCCAGCAGCTCGGAGGGGGACTCCTACGAGCAGTACTTC
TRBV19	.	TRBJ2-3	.	CASSIVGTDTQYF	TGTGCCAGTAGTATAGTAGGGACAGATACGCAGTATTTT
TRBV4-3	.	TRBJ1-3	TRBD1	CASSTRHAGGSGNTIYF	TGCGCCAGCAGCACCCGACATGCAGGGGGCTCTGGAAACACCATATATTTT
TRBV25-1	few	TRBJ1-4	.	CASRGEDEKLFF	TGTGCCAGCAGGGGGGAAGATGAAAAACTGTTTTTT
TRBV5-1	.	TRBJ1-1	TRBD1	CASSFGQGGNTEAFF	TGCGCCAGCAGCTTCGGACAGGGCGGGAACACTGAAGCTTTCTTT
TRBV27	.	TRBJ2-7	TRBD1	CASSLYRGYEQYF	TGTGCCAGCAGTTTATACAGGGGTTACGAGCAGTACTTC
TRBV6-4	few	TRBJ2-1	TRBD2	CASSDTGTSSYNEQFF	TGTGCCAGCAGTGACACCGGGACTAGCTCCTACAATGAGCAGTTCTTC
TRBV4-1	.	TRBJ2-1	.	CASSPPPSSYNEQFF	TGCGCCAGCAGCCCCCCTCCGAGCTCCTACAATGAGCAGTTCTTC
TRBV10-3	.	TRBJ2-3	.	CAISVLGPIDGTNTQYF	TGTGCCATCAGTGTTTTGGGTCCTATCGACGGCACGAATACGCAGTATTTT
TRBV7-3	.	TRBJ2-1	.	CASSLIRARSYNEQFF	TGTGCCAGCAGCTTAATTAGGGCTCGCTCCTACAATGAGCAGTTCTTC
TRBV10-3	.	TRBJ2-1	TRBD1	CATIPDRVGEQFF	TGTGCCACCATCCCGGACAGGGTAGGTGAGCAGTTCTTC
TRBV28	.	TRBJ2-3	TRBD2	CASSFSSVAGASTDTQYF	TGTGCCAGCAGTTTTTCCTCGGTAGCGGGAGCCTCTACAGATACGCAGTATTTT
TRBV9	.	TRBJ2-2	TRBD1	CASSSGQGSYTGELFF	TGTGCCAGCAGCTCCGGACAGGGATCCTACACCGGGGAGCTGTTTTTT
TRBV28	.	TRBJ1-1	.	CASSYRVSLMNTEAFF	TGTGCCAGCAGTTACAGAGTTAGCCTCATGAACACTGAAGCTTTCTTT
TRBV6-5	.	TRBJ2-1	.	CASSSYPGNEQFF	TGTGCCAGCAGTTCCTACCCTGGAAATGAGCAGTTCTTC
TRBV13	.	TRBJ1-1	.	CASSLGGGNTEAFF	TGTGCCAGCAGTTTGGGAGGAGGGAACACTGAAGCTTTCTTT
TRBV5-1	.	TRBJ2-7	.	CALRDPSYEQYF	TGCGCCCTCCGGGATCCGTCCTACGAGCAGTACTTC
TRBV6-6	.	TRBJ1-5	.	CASSYSTGDSNQPQHF	TGTGCCAGCAGTTACTCTACAGGAGATAGCAATCAGCCCCAGCATTTT
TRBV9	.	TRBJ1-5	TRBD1	CASSDSGQRNQPQHF	TGTGCCAGCAGCGATTCGGGACAGCGCAATCAGCCCCAGCATTTT
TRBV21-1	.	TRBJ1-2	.	CASSKRRDRGIENYGYTF	TGTGCCAGCAGCAAACGGAGGGACAGGGGGATAGAGAACTATGGCTACACCTTC
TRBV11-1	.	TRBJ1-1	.	CASSLHRDGEAFF	TGTGCCAGCAGCTTACATCGGGATGGTGAAGCTTTCTTT
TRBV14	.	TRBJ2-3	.	CASSQVTTDTQYF	TGTGCCAGCAGCCAAGTGACAACAGATACGCAGTATTTT
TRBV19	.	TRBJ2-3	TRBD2	CASSIDGLAGVGTQYF	TGTGCCAGTAGTATAGATGGGCTAGCGGGAGTCGGTACGCAGTATTTT
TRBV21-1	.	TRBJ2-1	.	CASSKRTTLGDEQFF	TGTGCCAGCAGCAAAAGGACGACACTAGGCGATGAGCAGTTCTTC
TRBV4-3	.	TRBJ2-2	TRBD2	CASSHLQRERSGELFF	TGCGCCAGCAGCCATTTGCAGCGGGAAAGGTCCGGGGAGCTGTTTTTT
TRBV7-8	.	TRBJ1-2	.	CASSLTARGGYTF	TGTGCCAGCAGCTTAACAGCGCGTGGGGGCTACACCTTC
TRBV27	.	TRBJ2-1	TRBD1	CASRQGIVSALYNEQFF	TGTGCCAGCCGACAGGGGATTGTATCAGCTCTTTACAATGAGCAGTTCTTC
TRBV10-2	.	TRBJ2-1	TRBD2	CASSVTSGQTYNEQFF	TGCGCCAGCAGTGTTACTAGCGGGCAAACCTACAATGAGCAGTTCTTC
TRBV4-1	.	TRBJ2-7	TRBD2	CASSQDPGGSYEQYF	TGCGCCAGCAGCCAAGATCCGGGAGGCTCCTACGAGCAGTACTTC
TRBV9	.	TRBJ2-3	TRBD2	CASSAATFSGTSTDTQYF	TGTGCCAGCAGCGCCGCTACCTTTAGCGGGACTAGCACAGATACGCAGTATTTT
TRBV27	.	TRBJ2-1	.	CASSLSGFGAMGQFF	TGTGCCAGCAGTTTATCAGGGTTCGGAGCTATGGGGCAGTTCTTC
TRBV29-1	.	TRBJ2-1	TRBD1	CSVDRVSSYNEQFF	TGCAGCGTCGACAGGGTTAGCTCCTACAATGAGCAGTTCTTC
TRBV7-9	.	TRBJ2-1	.	CASSGGNEQFF	TGTGCCAGCAGCGGGGGCAATGAGCAGTTCTTC
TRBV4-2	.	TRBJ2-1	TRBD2	CASSQVFPTSEVRSYNEQFF	TGTGCCAGCAGCCAAGTTTTCCCGACTAGCGAGGTTCGCTCCTACAATGAGCAGTTCTTC
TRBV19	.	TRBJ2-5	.	CASNQGMETQYF	TGTGCCAGTAACCAGGGGATGGAGACCCAGTACTTC
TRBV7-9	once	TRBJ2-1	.	CASSLGLSGYNEQFF	TGTGCCAGCAGCTTAGGGCTTAGCGGCTACAATGAGCAGTTCTTC
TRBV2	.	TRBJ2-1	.	CASSGGRALEQFF	TGTGCCAGCAGTGGAGGCAGGGCTCTAGAGCAGTTCTTC
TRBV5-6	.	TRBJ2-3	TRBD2	CASSSRQWGTSGRGHTQYF	TGTGCCAGCAGCTCCAGACAGTGGGGGACTAGCGGGAGGGGGCATACGCAGTATTTT
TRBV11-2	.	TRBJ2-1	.	CASSLAGPRVNEQFF	TGTGCCAGCAGCTTGGCGGGGCCGCGGGTAAATGAGCAGTTCTTC
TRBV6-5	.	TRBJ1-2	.	CASSYSMSLHYGYTF	TGTGCCAGCAGTTACTCGATGTCCCTCCACTATGGCTACACCTTC
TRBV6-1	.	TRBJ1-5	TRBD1	CASSAHRGGEPQHF	TGTGCCAGCAGTGCCCACAGGGGGGGCGAGCCCCAGCATTTT
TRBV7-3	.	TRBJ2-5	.	CASRPTGPETQYF	TGTGCCAGCAGACCAACAGGGCCGGAGACCCAGTACTTC
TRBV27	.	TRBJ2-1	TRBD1	CASRTGVYNEQFF	TGTGCCAGCAGGACAGGGGTCTACAATGAGCAGTTCTTC
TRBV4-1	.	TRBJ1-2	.	CASSQVGTVGYTF	TGCGCCAGCAGCCAAGTCGGGACGGTTGGCTACACCTTC
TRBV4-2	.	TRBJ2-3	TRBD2	CASSQGTSLRGSTDTQYF	TGTGCCAGCAGCCAAGGGACTAGCCTCAGGGGTAGCACAGATACGCAGTATTTT
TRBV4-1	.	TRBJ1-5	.	CASRVGRSSNQPQHF	TGCGCCAGCAGGGTGGGGCGCAGTAGCAATCAGCCCCAGCATTTT